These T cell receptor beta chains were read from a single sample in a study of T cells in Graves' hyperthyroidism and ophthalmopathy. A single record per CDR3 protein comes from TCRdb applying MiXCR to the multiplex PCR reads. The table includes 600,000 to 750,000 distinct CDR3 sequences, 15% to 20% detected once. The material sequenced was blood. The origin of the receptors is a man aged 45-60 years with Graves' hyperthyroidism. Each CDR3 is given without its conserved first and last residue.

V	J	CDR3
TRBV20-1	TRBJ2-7	SASSPGQGYEQY
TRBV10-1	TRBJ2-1	ASSGGLAGGSEQF
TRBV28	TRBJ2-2	ASSPRTGKITGELF
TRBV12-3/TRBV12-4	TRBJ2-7	ASRSGLAGYNYEQY
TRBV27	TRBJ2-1	ASSTWTPSSYNEQF
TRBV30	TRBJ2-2	AWKQQGLVTGELF
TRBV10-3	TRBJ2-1	ATRIETTYNEQF
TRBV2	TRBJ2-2	ASSDFRLAGFPGELF
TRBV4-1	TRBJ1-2	ASSQDSVVNYGYT
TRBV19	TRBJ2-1	ASSTWDNYNEQF
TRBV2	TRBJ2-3	ASSDLAGVTDTQY
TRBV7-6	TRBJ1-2	ASSWGQGAEDGYT
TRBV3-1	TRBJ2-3	ASTMTSGKSTDTQY
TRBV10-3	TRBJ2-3	AISETSTDTQY
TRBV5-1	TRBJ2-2	ASSLAWDSMNTGELF
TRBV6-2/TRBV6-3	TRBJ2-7	ASTNHPTYEQY